One sample yielded the 18 T cell receptor beta chains listed below, sequenced in a study of response to subunit inactivated influenza vaccine. TCRdb independently ran MiXCR on the RT-PCR reads; one entry per CDR3 protein. This table holds 600,000 to 700,000 distinct CDR3 sequences, 12% to 15% found once. The source material was PBMCs from blood, sampled around 14 days before vaccination. The receptors here all came from a man aged 45-65 years who received an inactivated influenza vaccine.

The rearrangement joins TRBV2 to TRBJ2-1; 8 nucleotides agree with TRBD2. Unmatched junction bases numbered 6, after V lost 4 bases and J lost 4 bases. This CDR3 is 15 amino acids long. The germline V gene encodes CDR1 SNHLY and CDR2 FYNNEI. CDR3 DNA: TGTGCCAGCAGTGTTGGAGCGGGGGAATACAATGAGCAGTTCTTC. Translating it yields CASSVGAGEYNEQFF. Using reference TRBV2 and TRBJ2-1 for the parts outside the CDR3, the full variable domain is EPEVTQTPSHQVTQMGQEVILRCVPISNHLYFYWYRQILGQKVEFLVSFYNNEISEKSEIFDDQFSVERPDGSNFTLKIRSTKLEDSAMYFCASSVGAGEYNEQFFGPGTRLTVL.

The chain carries TRBV4-2 and TRBJ2-7; D could derive from TRBD1 or TRBD2 (6 bases each). CDR3 length: 17 amino acids. Trimming cost V 2 bases and J 2 bases, with 19 bases left between them. The germline gives CDR1 LGHNA, CDR2 YNFKEQ. CDR3 sequence reads: CASSQPGGQGFTYEQYF. The CDR3 nucleotides are TGTGCCAGCAGCCAACCCGGAGGGCAGGGGTTCACCTACGAGCAGTACTTC.

This clonotype was counted ten times or more. The rearrangement links TRBV28 to TRBJ2-2, with a tentative D call TRBD2 (5 bases). CDR3 length: 13 amino acids. The germline gives CDR1 MDHEN, CDR2 SYDVKM. V shed 3 bases and J shed 9 bases, with 11 bases lying between them. Here the CDR3 reads CASSFSPGRELFF. CDR3 in DNA: TGTGCCAGCAGTTTCAGCCCGGGGAGGGAGCTGTTTTTT.

This clonotype turned up a few times. The chain uses TRBV9 and TRBJ2-2; D remains ambiguous. The length of the CDR3 is 15 residues. CDR1 SGDLS and CDR2 YYNGEE come from the germline V gene. V was pared by 3 bases and J by 5 bases, with 14 bases between. As DNA, the CDR3 is TGTGCCAGCAGCGCGCCTGGGATGTGGACCGGGGAGCTGTTTTTT. It codes for CASSAPGMWTGELFF.

The sample holds a few counts of this clonotype. The chain couples TRBV5-1 to TRBJ1-6; D is uncertain. In germline, CDR1 is SGHRS, CDR2 YFSETQ. Trimming took 0 bases from V and 7 from J, leaving 11 bases between them. The CDR3 covers 15 residues. DNA for the CDR3: TGCGCCAGCAGCTTGGACGGATTTGCGAATTCACCCCTCCACTTT. Protein product: CASSLDGFANSPLHF.

This clonotype was seen once. J is TRBJ2-1 and V is TRBV12-5, with 7 nucleotides matching TRBD1. V lost 5 bases and J lost 7; bases outside the gene matches: 8. CDR3 size: 14 residues. CDR1 is LGHNT and CDR2 is FRNRAP in the germline V gene. The CDR3, as DNA: TGTGCTAGTGGTACTGACAGGGCGAGGAATGAGCAGTTCTTC. The encoded protein is CASGTDRARNEQFF. The full variable domain, with the rest looked up from reference TRBV12-5 and TRBJ2-1, is DARVTQTPRHKVTEMGQEVTMRCQPILGHNTVFWYRQTMMQGLELLAYFRNRAPLDDSGMPKDRFSAEMPDATLATLKIQPSEPRDSAVYFCASGTDRARNEQFFGPGTRLTVL.

This clonotype was counted once. The rearrangement links TRBV10-3 to TRBJ2-2; 8 bases are shared with TRBD1. The CDR3 is 16 residues long. Germline CDR1 ENHRY, CDR2 SYGVKD. Unmatched junction bases numbered 11, after V lost 4 bases and J lost 7 bases. The CDR3: CAISASGTGGGGELFF. The DNA for the CDR3 is TGTGCCATCAGTGCATCAGGGACAGGAGGTGGCGGGGAGCTGTTTTTT.

Here the CDR3 DNA reads TGTGCCAGCAGTTACGTGACTAGCGGGCACCTCCTTATCAGGCCGAATGAGCAGTTCTTC. This codes for CASSYVTSGHLLIRPNEQFF. The V gene is TRBV6-2 or TRBV6-3, the J gene TRBJ2-1; 10 nucleotides line up with TRBD2. The CDR3 runs to 20 residues. V lost 2 bases, J lost 7 bases, and 20 bases stayed unmatched. Germline V gene sequence: CDR1 MNHEY, CDR2 SVGEGT.

A few counts support this clonotype. CDR3 nucleotides: TGTGCCAGCAGTTCGACTGAAGCCTACGAGCAGTACTTC. This sequence encodes CASSSTEAYEQYF. The chain links TRBV27 to TRBJ2-7; unclear D gene. CDR3 length: 13 residues. V lost 4 bases and J 2 bases, leaving 9 bases between the germline ends. Per the germline V gene, CDR1 is MNHEY and CDR2 is SMNVEV (reference sequence).

This clonotype was picked up a small number of times. The rearrangement uses TRBV10-3 and TRBJ1-3, with D maybe TRBD1 (5 bases). This CDR3 region has 17 residues. Germline values: CDR1 ENHRY, CDR2 SYGVKD. Trimming stripped 0 bases from V and 1 base from J, with 13 bases between. The CDR3 bases are TGTGCCATCAGTGAGTCGGCGGGGACCGAATCTGGAAACACCATATATTTT. Translated, it gives CAISESAGTESGNTIYF.

The sample holds a few counts of this clonotype. The rearrangement uses TRBV4-2 and TRBJ2-7; 7 positions agree with TRBD1. The CDR3 has 15 amino acids. CDR1 and CDR2 from the germline V gene are LGHNA and YNFKEQ. V shed 0 bases, J shed 6 bases, and the junction held 8 bases outside the gene matches. CDR3 protein: CASSQDIGTASEQYF. DNA of the CDR3: TGTGCCAGCAGCCAAGATATTGGGACAGCTAGCGAGCAGTACTTC.

This clonotype was detected only a few times. This chain joins TRBV3-1 and TRBJ1-5; no firm D call. The CDR3 contains 16 residues. CDR1 is LGHDT and CDR2 is YNNKEL in the germline V gene (reference sequence). Trimming shortened V by 0 bases and J by 6 bases, and 15 bases separated the two germline ends. The CDR3: CASSQDLDAGRQPQHF. CDR3 in DNA: TGTGCCAGCAGCCAAGATTTGGATGCAGGCCGTCAGCCCCAGCATTTT.

This clonotype has more than one count but fewer than ten. V and J are TRBV5-1 and TRBJ2-2; D is ambiguous. Looked up from germline, CDR1 is SGHRS and CDR2 is YFSETQ. Deletions cut 5 bases from V and 5 bases from J, with 10 bases between. There are 13 residues in the CDR3. The CDR3 DNA reads TGCGCCAGCAGAAAGGATGGGACCGGGGAGCTGTTTTTT. It translates to CASRKDGTGELFF.

This clonotype was detected only a few times. The genes are TRBV11-2 and TRBJ2-7; 7 bases are shared with TRBD1. This CDR3 is 13 amino acids long. V gave up 6 bases and J gave up 5 bases; unmatched junction bases: 7. CDR1 is SGHAT and CDR2 is FQNNGV in the germline V gene. The CDR3 protein is CASRTAQGHEQYF. The CDR3, as DNA: TGTGCCAGCAGAACTGCACAGGGGCACGAGCAGTACTTC.

The sample holds many counts of this clonotype. The V and J genes are TRBV5-6 and TRBJ2-1, with a tentative D call TRBD2 (6 bases). Trimming left V 4 bases short and J 6 bases short, with 17 bases between. Per germline, CDR1 SGHDT and CDR2 YYEEEE. The CDR3 is 15 residues long. The CDR3 reads CASSMGLRRPNEQFF. The CDR3 region has the DNA TGTGCCAGCAGCATGGGACTCCGGAGGCCCAATGAGCAGTTCTTC.

The rearrangement links TRBV4-3 to TRBJ1-4, with unresolved D. This CDR3 contains 13 residues. CDR1 LGHNA and CDR2 YSLEER come from the germline V gene. Trimming left V 1 base short and J 8 bases short, with 8 bases between. The CDR3 DNA reads as TGCGCCAGCAGCCAAGGCTCTATCGAAAAACTGTTTTTT. It is translated as CASSQGSIEKLFF.

There are many counts of this clonotype. The CDR3 nucleotides are TGTGCCAGCAGAGGGACAGGGGGCGCGGTCAATCAGCCCCAGCATTTT. Translation: CASRGTGGAVNQPQHF. The chain links TRBV27 to TRBJ1-5, with 12 bases lining up with TRBD1. The CDR3 loop spans 16 amino acids. Trimming took 6 bases from V and 3 from J; bases not matched to a gene: 6. Germline-derived CDR1 and CDR2 are MNHEY and SMNVEV (reference sequence).

This clonotype was recorded many times. The chain is built from TRBV29-1 and TRBJ2-7, with D possibly matching TRBD1 (5 bases). The CDR3 extends over 13 amino acids. Germline V CDR1 and CDR2: SQVTM, ANQGSEA. The V and J ends lost 2 bases and 1 base respectively, with 9 bases between them. DNA of the CDR3: TGCAGCGTTGAAACAGGCTTTTCCTACGAGCAGTACTTC. Translated, it gives CSVETGFSYEQYF.